A single sample gave rise to the 14 T cell receptor beta chains below, sequenced in a study of T-cell memory formation after mild COVID-19 (dated by TCRdb to about 2021). Library preparation used 5' RACE. The data were produced on an Illumina NovaSeq 6000. The raw public data were reprocessed by TCRdb itself: fastp quality trimming at Q25, MiXCR clonotype calling, in-frame beta chains only. CDR3 protein duplicates are merged, each entry listing the most common genes and DNA. The sample has hundreds of thousands of distinct CDR3 sequences on record, 20% of them singletons. Around 12% of the sample is taken by the ten largest. Specimen: PBMCs or a T cell subset sorted from them (not recorded which). The receptors shown here come from an adult woman who had mild COVID-19 (a few samples of this study predate the infection). The sample titles of this study are shuffled in the database, so cell type and time point are left out; the donor was told from shared clones.

This clonotype was counted between two and nine times. The V call is TRBV6-2 or TRBV6-3, the J call TRBJ2-2; D possibly uses TRBD1 or TRBD2 (6 bases each). The germline gives CDR1 MNHEY, CDR2 SVGEGT. The CDR3 is made up of 14 amino acids. The CDR3 sequence: CAAGSGANTGELFF. The CDR3 nucleotides read TGTGCAGCAGGTTCGGGGGCCAACACCGGGGAGCTGTTTTTT.

V and J are TRBV12-3 or TRBV12-4 and TRBJ1-2, with no clear D. CDR3 size: 15 residues. The V and J ends lost 0 bases and 5 bases respectively, with 13 bases between them. CDR3 region: CASSLAQVWLYGYTF. The CDR3 coding sequence is TGTGCCAGCAGTTTAGCGCAAGTATGGCTTTATGGCTACACCTTC.

V gene TRBV7-9 combines with J gene TRBJ2-5, with D unresolved. Per the germline V gene, CDR1 is SEHNR and CDR2 is FQNEAQ (reference sequence). There are 13 residues in the CDR3. V lost 5 bases and J lost 3, with 10 bases in between. The CDR3 region has the DNA TGTGCCAGCAGCCCAAGACTGGAAGAGACCCAGTACTTC. Translating gives CASSPRLEETQYF.

This chain joins TRBV27 and TRBJ1-1, with a possible D match to TRBD1 (5 bases). The V gene lost 4 bases and the J gene lost 2 bases, with 14 bases spanning the gap. The CDR3 totals 15 residues. Per the germline V gene, CDR1 is MNHEY and CDR2 is SMNVEV (reference sequence). CDR3 amino acids: CASSYPGRANTEAFF. The CDR3 DNA reads TGTGCCAGCAGTTACCCGGGACGAGCCAACACTGAAGCTTTCTTT.

V is TRBV7-2 and J is TRBJ2-4; D gene ambiguous. CDR1 is SGHTA and CDR2 is FQGNSA in the germline V gene. Trimming pared 1 base from V and 6 bases from J, leaving 7 bases between. The CDR3 is 13 amino acids. The DNA of the CDR3 is TGTGCCAGCAGCTTAGGGTCAATAAACATTCAGTACTTC. It codes for CASSLGSINIQYF.

This clonotype occurred a few times. The V and J genes are TRBV20-1 and TRBJ1-2; D is ambiguous. Per germline, CDR1 DFQATT and CDR2 SNEGSKA (reference sequence). Trimming pared 6 bases from V and 4 bases from J, leaving 12 bases between. The CDR3 is made up of 12 amino acids. The CDR3 DNA sequence: TGCAGTGCAACCCCGGGAGTCTATGGCTACACCTTC. As protein: CSATPGVYGYTF.

This clonotype was counted at least ten times. The rearrangement joins TRBV12-3 or TRBV12-4 to TRBJ2-1; the D is unclear. The CDR3 is 13 residues long. Between the trimmed V and J ends, which lost 6 bases and 5 bases, there was a span of 11 bases. In nucleotides, the CDR3 is TGTGCCAGCAGCCATACACGTAACAATGAGCAGTTCTTC. Amino acid sequence: CASSHTRNNEQFF.

This clonotype was seen only a few times. The genes are TRBV10-3 and TRBJ1-4; 7 bases map to TRBD1. The CDR3 runs 13 residues. Germline lookup yields CDR1 ENHRY and CDR2 SYGVKD. The J segment lost 8 bases and the V segment lost 9 bases, leaving 9 bases of the junction unmatched. In DNA, the CDR3 is TGTGCCATAGGACAGGAGATGGAGGAAAAACTGTTTTTT. Its translation: CAIGQEMEEKLFF.

This clonotype has only a few counts. V and J are TRBV5-4 and TRBJ1-3, with D possibly being TRBD1 (5 bases). Trimming took off 0 bases at V and 2 bases at J, with 12 bases between the two ends. The CDR3 totals 16 residues. CDR1 and CDR2 from the germline V gene are SGHNT and YYREEE (reference sequence). In DNA, the CDR3 is TGTGCCAGCAGCTTGGAGGTGGGGCCCCCTGGAAACACCATATATTTT. Protein: CASSLEVGPPGNTIYF. Filled out from reference TRBV5-4 and TRBJ1-3, the complete variable domain reads ETGVTQSPTHLIKTRGQQVTLRCSSQSGHNTVSWYQQALGQGPQFIFQYYREEENGRGNFPPRFSGLQFPNYSSELNVNALELDDSALYLCASSLEVGPPGNTIYFGEGSWLTVV.

The rearrangement uses TRBV6-1 and TRBJ2-1; 9 positions agree with TRBD2. Trimming took 3 bases from V and 7 from J; bases not matched to a gene: 7. This CDR3 is built from 15 residues. The germline V gene encodes CDR1 MNHNS and CDR2 SASEGT. The CDR3: CASSETSGIFNEQFF. The CDR3 DNA sequence: TGTGCCAGCAGTGAGACTAGCGGAATATTTAATGAGCAGTTCTTC.

The chain carries TRBV7-3 and TRBJ2-1; either TRBD1 or TRBD2 may supply D (6 bases each). The V end was cut by 5 bases, the J end by 0 bases, with 14 bases between. Germline V lookup: CDR1 SGHTA, CDR2 FQGTGA. The CDR3 is 16 amino acids. CDR3 protein: CASSLSSGASYNEQFF. The CDR3 bases are TGTGCCAGCAGCCTCTCCTCGGGGGCCTCCTACAATGAGCAGTTCTTC.

The J gene is TRBJ2-3, the V gene TRBV29-1, with 8 bases matching TRBD2. Unmatched junction bases numbered 9, after V lost 3 bases and J lost 4 bases. The CDR3 totals 15 residues. Germline V CDR1 and CDR2: SQVTM, ANQGSEA. The CDR3 protein is CSVDGEGLVADTQYF. CDR3 in DNA: TGCAGCGTTGATGGGGAGGGACTAGTGGCAGATACGCAGTATTTT.

This clonotype was counted a few times. V and J are TRBV24-1 and TRBJ2-7, with TRBD1 matching 7 bases. Per germline, CDR1 KGHDR and CDR2 SFDVKD. Trimming cost V 1 base and J 0 bases; bases outside gene matches: 2. The CDR3 is made up of 15 amino acids. The CDR3 loop is CATSDFGTASYEQYF. CDR3 coding DNA: TGTGCCACCAGTGATTTCGGGACAGCCTCCTACGAGCAGTACTTC.

This clonotype came up a few times. This chain connects TRBV20-1 to TRBJ1-2, with a tentative D call TRBD1 (6 bases). CDR1 is DFQATT, CDR2 SNEGSKA, per germline (reference sequence). This CDR3 comprises 10 residues. V dropped 3 bases and J dropped 14 bases, with 13 bases sitting between them. CDR3 DNA sequence: TGCAGTGCTAGTAACAGGGCGCAGACCTTC. Residues: CSASNRAQTF.